The 5 T cell receptor beta chains below all came from one sample that was sequenced in a study of blood T cells in healthy people across ages. Together with a sample-barcoded 5' primer, a J-beta primer mix was included in a second PCR lasting about 6 to 11 cycles. Each CDR3 protein is one row after TCRdb ran MiXCR on the 5' RACE reads. The sample lists about 800,000 distinct CDR3 sequences, roughly 60% occurring once. The sequenced material came from blood. Receptors originate from a man younger than 45 in good health.

This chain joins TRBV29-1 and TRBJ2-7; TRBD2 aligns across 7 bases. Trimming at V came to 2 bases and at J to 3 bases, leaving 19 bases not matched to a gene. Germline V gene data show CDR1 as SQVTM and CDR2 as ANQGSEA. CDR3 size: 18 residues. The CDR3 DNA reads as TGCAGCGTTGAATCCCCTGGGGCTCCCGGGGAGGGTAACTACGAGCAGTACTTC. It codes for CSVESPGAPGEGNYEQYF.

Only a few counts were recorded for this clonotype. V and J are TRBV24-1 and TRBJ2-1, with 10 bases lining up with TRBD2. The trim removed 3 bases at V and 2 bases at J, leaving 3 bases unmatched. Germline CDR1 KGHDR, CDR2 SFDVKD. The CDR3 sequence is 16 residues long. The CDR3 loop is CATSDRLAGAYNEQFF. CDR3 DNA: TGTGCCACCAGTGATAGGCTAGCGGGAGCCTACAATGAGCAGTTCTTC.

The chain carries TRBV29-1 and TRBJ1-1; no definite D call. In germline, CDR1 is SQVTM, CDR2 ANQGSEA. The CDR3 contains 12 residues. V lost 5 bases to trimming and J lost 6 bases, with 13 bases between them. The CDR3 reads CSVPGGRAEAFF. The CDR3 DNA sequence: TGCAGCGTTCCTGGCGGGAGGGCTGAAGCTTTCTTT.

This sequence joins TRBV6-5 and TRBJ1-2; D is perhaps TRBD1 (5 bases). Trimming removed 5 bases at V and 4 bases at J, with 26 bases between. The length of the CDR3 is 18 residues. CDR1 is MNHEY, CDR2 SVGAGI, per germline. CDR3 protein: CASSLQNPGATRGYGYTF. CDR3 nucleotide sequence: TGTGCCAGCAGTCTACAAAATCCGGGAGCTACGAGGGGCTATGGCTACACCTTC.

This clonotype turned up a few times. J is TRBJ1-6 and V is TRBV4-3, with D possibly being TRBD1 (6 bases). The CDR3 has 18 residues. Per the germline V gene, CDR1 is LGHNA and CDR2 is YSLEER. Trimming shortened V by 1 base and J by 0 bases, and 13 bases separated the two germline ends. The CDR3 sequence: CASSQGWQGSSYNSPLHF. The DNA for the CDR3 is TGCGCCAGCAGCCAAGGTTGGCAGGGGAGCTCCTATAATTCACCCCTCCACTTT.